This T cell receptor (beta chain) came from a study of blood T cell repertoires in COVID-19. On the study more broadly: Sites in the United States, Italy and Spain provided acute and convalescent COVID-19 samples. From T cells, B-cell-depleted T cells, or PBMCs came the material, which was cDNA or gDNA.

Authors' data handling: The authors estimated nucleated cell counts from reference gene primer amplification. Measured with immunoSEQ multiplex PCR; TCRdb has only the in-frame clones, and not every one. V and J calls and clone size are copied from that table; D and trimming were computed from the DNA. Of about 140,000 clones detected, about four fifths appear once; the ten largest clones hold about 6.4%. V lost 5 bases and J 0 bases, leaving 8 bases between the germline ends. CDR1 and CDR2 (germline): LNHDA, SQIVND (reference sequence). There are 14 residues in the CDR3. The sequencing sample was made of peripheral blood. This sequence originates from a human donor in a cohort sampled during active COVID-19. J is TRBJ1-3 and V is TRBV19; D gene uncertain. Here the CDR3 reads CASSDTSSGNTIYF. For the CDR3, the DNA is TGTGCCAGTAGTGACACAAGCTCTGGAAACACCATATATTTT.